Listed below are T cell receptor beta chains from one sample, sequenced in a study of blood T cell repertoires in COVID-19. Sequencing used immunoSEQ multiplex PCR; TCRdb keeps in-frame clones, though not all of them. Of more than 200,000 clones in the sample, around 86% were seen once. Sequenced: PBMCs or T cells enriched from blood (not recorded which). These receptors originate from a woman between 45 and 65 years old who had recovered from COVID-19. The conserved cysteine and the conserved F or W are not part of the CDR3 here. The order of the fields is D gene, V gene, CDR3 protein. The D gene is left open where the match is weak.

D: NA
V: TRBV5-4
CDR3: ASSLGTGGPY

D: NA
V: TRBV6-4
CDR3: ASSERGRGATDTQY

D: TRBD1
V: TRBV29-1
CDR3: SVRTGGENQPQH

D: TRBD1
V: TRBV2
CDR3: ASGGQDITWEQY

D: NA
V: TRBV2
CDR3: ASRRDNEQF

D: NA
V: TRBV19
CDR3: ASTARVGTDTQY

D: TRBD1
V: TRBV7-3
CDR3: ASSLPGQGNTGELF

D: NA
V: TRBV30
CDR3: AWRGPGEAF

D: NA
V: TRBV28
CDR3: ASSLRLALYSNQPQH

D: NA
V: TRBV19
CDR3: ASSIGDTQY

D: NA
V: TRBV19
CDR3: ASSIPGDQPQH

D: NA
V: TRBV29-1
CDR3: SVNPVRVSGSQY

D: TRBD2
V: TRBV3-1/TRBV3-2
CDR3: ASSRGTSSKETQY

D: TRBD2
V: TRBV18
CDR3: ASSPGTSGSYEQY

D: NA
V: TRBV3-1/TRBV3-2
CDR3: ASSQGTGNTEAF

D: NA
V: TRBV5-1
CDR3: ASSLEWQMNTEAF

D: NA
V: TRBV5-5
CDR3: ASRPGVGGIQPQH

D: NA
V: TRBV29-1
CDR3: SVRSSNTEAF

D: TRBD1
V: TRBV5-6
CDR3: ASRRDRVGYGYT

D: NA
V: TRBV27
CDR3: ASSSKLYTEAF

D: NA
V: TRBV18
CDR3: ASSKQNTEAF

D: TRBD1
V: TRBV14
CDR3: ASSLGQGSSYEQY

D: TRBD1
V: TRBV3-1/TRBV3-2
CDR3: ASSQGTGYSNQPQH

D: NA
V: TRBV6-6
CDR3: ASSPRGMEAF

D: NA
V: TRBV7-2
CDR3: ASSSYLFEQY

D: TRBD1
V: TRBV6-2/TRBV6-3
CDR3: ASSPQGYYTEAF

D: NA
V: TRBV28
CDR3: ASRTPRDNSPLH

D: TRBD1
V: TRBV4-3
CDR3: ASSQDYTRQGGYTDTQY

D: TRBD1
V: TRBV19
CDR3: ASSPWTGSVEKLF

D: TRBD2
V: TRBV6-5
CDR3: ASSWGLAGSYEQY

D: NA
V: TRBV7-9
CDR3: ASSLLGDSNSPLH

D: NA
V: TRBV24-1
CDR3: ATSASNYGYT

D: NA
V: TRBV4-1
CDR3: ASSQGGLQGNYEQY

D: NA
V: TRBV25-1
CDR3: ASSHWGVFEAF

D: NA
V: TRBV15
CDR3: ATSVGLTGGQPQH

D: NA
V: TRBV6-4
CDR3: ASSGTATDTQY

D: NA
V: TRBV3-1/TRBV3-2
CDR3: ASSPLSEAF

D: TRBD1
V: TRBV27
CDR3: ASRVTGIGNSPLH

D: NA
V: TRBV9
CDR3: ASSVGRVAGANVLT

D: NA
V: TRBV4-2
CDR3: ASSQEWQNNQPQH

D: NA
V: TRBV10-1
CDR3: ASNEGATGELF

D: NA
V: TRBV5-5
CDR3: ASSLYGGPSTNEKLF

D: NA
V: TRBV7-8
CDR3: ASTLGGEVGRT

D: TRBD1
V: TRBV29-1
CDR3: SVPTGGGWETQY

D: NA
V: TRBV7-6
CDR3: ASSLYWWGGSFSGNTIY

D: NA
V: TRBV18
CDR3: ASSPKGGNSPLH

D: TRBD1
V: TRBV9
CDR3: ASSAGQVYTGELF

D: NA
V: TRBV28
CDR3: ASKGLDGYT

D: NA
V: TRBV7-9
CDR3: ASSLVAGITDTQY

D: TRBD1
V: TRBV5-4
CDR3: ASRPDRTSTNEKLF

D: TRBD1
V: TRBV19
CDR3: ASSIQTGGGYEQY